The TCR beta chain described here comes from a study of beta chain features in type 1 diabetes. Study background: Taken together, all samples contributed fewer than 110 million examined sorted cells. Study-level points and caveats: Within each of all four CD4+ subsets, Type 1 diabetes patients had TCRB CDR3s that were moderately but significantly shorter.

The CDR3 has 13 residues. V dropped 1 base and J dropped 3 bases, with 6 bases sitting between them. Germline V gives CDR1 SEHNR, CDR2 FQNEAQ (reference sequence). Sorting of CD4+ naive, central memory, regulatory and stem cell-like memory cells was performed via CD45RO/CCR7/CD25/CD127/CD95/CD27. As every portion of the isolated RNA was reverse transcribed, the sequencing read expressed TCRB transcripts. The table came from immunoSEQ multiplex PCR; TCRdb's copy has only in-frame clones and leaves some out. The sample lists hundreds of thousands of clones, 14% occurring once. Comments on this clone: The antigen remains unidentified.

The chain carries TRBV7-9 and TRBJ1-2; no clear D gene. Sequencing was done on a sample of naive CD4+ T cells from blood. The receptor's source is a man aged 30-40 years with type 1 diabetes. The CDR3 nucleotides are TGTGCCAGCAGCTTAGTGGCAGACTATGGCTACACCTTC. It yields the protein CASSLVADYGYTF.